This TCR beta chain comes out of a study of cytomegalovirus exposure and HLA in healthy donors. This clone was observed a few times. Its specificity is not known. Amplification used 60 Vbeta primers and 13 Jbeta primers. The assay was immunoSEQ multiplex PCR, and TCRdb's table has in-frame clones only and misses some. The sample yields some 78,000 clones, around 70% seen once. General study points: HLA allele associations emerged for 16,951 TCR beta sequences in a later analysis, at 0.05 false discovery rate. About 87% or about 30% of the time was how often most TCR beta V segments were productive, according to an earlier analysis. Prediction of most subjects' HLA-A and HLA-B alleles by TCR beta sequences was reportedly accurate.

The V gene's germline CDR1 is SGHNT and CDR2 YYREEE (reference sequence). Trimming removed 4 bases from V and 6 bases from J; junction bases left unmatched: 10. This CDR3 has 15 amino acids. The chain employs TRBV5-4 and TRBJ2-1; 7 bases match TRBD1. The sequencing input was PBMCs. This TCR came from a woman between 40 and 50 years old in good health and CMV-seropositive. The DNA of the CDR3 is TGTGCCAGCAGCAAGAGGGACAGTGTTATCAATGAGCAGTTCTTC. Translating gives CASSKRDSVINEQFF.